What follows are 14 T cell receptor beta chains derived from one specimen sequenced in a study of T-cell reconstitution after alpha-beta-depleted transplantation in children. Unique molecular identifiers were incorporated when the TCRbeta library was constructed. TCRdb reprocessed the PCR reads via MiXCR and lists one record per CDR3 protein. The sample has some 490,000 distinct CDR3 sequences; under 15% are singletons. The sequenced sample was PBMCs from the stem cell graft donor, obtained from the stem cell graft. These receptor sequences come from a human donor who donated a stem cell graft to a child with combined immunodeficiency.

This clonotype has only one observation. The V gene is TRBV5-1, the J gene TRBJ1-1; D may be TRBD1 (5 bases). V was clipped by 4 bases and J by 1 base, with 20 bases between them. This CDR3 comprises 17 residues. CDR1 is SGHRS, CDR2 YFSETQ, per germline. CDR3 DNA: TGCGCCAGCAGCCTCCGACCCACGACAGCTCCGAACACTGAAGCTTTCTTT. As protein: CASSLRPTTAPNTEAFF.

This clonotype was observed a handful of times. The chain has TRBV12-3 or TRBV12-4 and TRBJ2-7; D remains unclear. Trimming shortened V by 5 bases and J by 5 bases, and 13 bases separated the two germline ends. The CDR3 is 13 residues long. The CDR3 loop reads CASSPFMGNEQYF. In DNA form, the CDR3 reads TGTGCCAGCAGTCCCTTTATGGGGAACGAGCAGTACTTC.

This clonotype was picked up many times. This sequence joins TRBV12-3 or TRBV12-4 and TRBJ2-2; D ambiguous. V lost 0 bases to trimming and J lost 0 bases, with 8 bases between them. This CDR3 has 16 amino acids. This chain's CDR3 is CASSLALPPNTGELFF. In DNA, the CDR3 is TGTGCCAGCAGTTTAGCGCTTCCCCCGAACACCGGGGAGCTGTTTTTT.

In its sample, this clonotype was seen a few times. The chain combines TRBV30 with TRBJ2-3, with 7 bases fitting TRBD2. V trimming: 3 bases; J trimming: 5 bases; junction bases outside the gene matches: 8. Germline lookup yields CDR1 GTSNPN and CDR2 SVGIG (reference sequence). This CDR3 comprises 14 residues. CDR3 sequence (DNA): TGTGCCTGGAGGATCCCCGGCGGGGGAGATACGCAGTATTTT. Translating it yields CAWRIPGGGDTQYF. Variable domain in full (rest from reference TRBV30 and TRBJ2-3): SQTIHQWPATLVQPVGSPLSLECTVEGTSNPNLYWYRQAAGRGLQLLFYSVGIGQISSEVPQNLSASRPQDRQFILSSKKLLLSDSGFYLCAWRIPGGGDTQYFGPGTRLTVL.

This clonotype came up a few times. The chain links TRBV12-3 or TRBV12-4 to TRBJ1-5; perhaps TRBD1 as D (6 bases). V dropped 5 bases and J dropped 8 bases, with 13 bases sitting between them. The CDR3 has 13 residues. The CDR3 is CASSGGLREPQHF. As DNA, the CDR3 is TGTGCCAGCAGTGGGGGCCTTCGGGAGCCCCAGCATTTT.

This chain links TRBV12-3 or TRBV12-4 with TRBJ2-1, with D uncertain. The CDR3 has 15 amino acids. Between the trimmed V and J ends, which lost 1 base and 3 bases, there was a span of 10 bases. The CDR3 loop is CASSLGDPLYNEQFF. The CDR3 coding sequence is TGTGCCAGCAGTTTAGGGGATCCCCTCTACAATGAGCAGTTCTTC.

This clonotype was detected many times. This chain links TRBV4-3 with TRBJ2-1; no clear D gene. Trimming left V 0 bases short and J 3 bases short, with 12 bases between. In germline, CDR1 is LGHNA, CDR2 YSLEER. The CDR3 is 16 amino acids. The DNA of the CDR3 is TGCGCCAGCAGCCAAGAGGCAGCCTCCTTCTACAATGAGCAGTTCTTC. It is translated as CASSQEAASFYNEQFF.

Regarding this clonotype: A much larger clone differs by one base, so this may be a read error. This chain links TRBV12-3 or TRBV12-4 with TRBJ1-1, with TRBD1 matching over 10 bases. CDR3 length: 14 amino acids. CDR3 amino acids: CTSSLGQGTTEAFF. DNA for the CDR3: TGTACCAGCAGTTTGGGACAGGGGACGACTGAAGCTTTCTTT.

This clonotype has ten or more counts. This chain links TRBV6-5 with TRBJ2-2; unclear D gene. The CDR3 runs 16 residues. Deletions cut 0 bases from V and 1 base from J, with 9 bases between. From germline, CDR1 is MNHEY and CDR2 SVGAGI. CDR3 in DNA: TGTGCCAGCAGTTACTCTCACCCCTTGAACACCGGGGAGCTGTTTTTT. This gives the protein CASSYSHPLNTGELFF.

This clonotype was seen at least ten times. V is TRBV6-4 and J is TRBJ2-3; 8 bases are shared with TRBD2. Germline-derived CDR1 and CDR2 are MRHNA and SNTAGT. The CDR3 has 14 amino acids. V dropped 3 bases and J dropped 3; count of bases not matched to a gene: 2. CDR3 sequence reads: CASSEAGGTDTQYF. CDR3 sequence (DNA): TGTGCCAGCAGTGAGGCGGGGGGAACAGATACGCAGTATTTT.

This clonotype has just a few counts. The genes are TRBV7-9 and TRBJ2-1; D is unclear. This CDR3 is 16 amino acids long. V was trimmed by 5 bases and J by 0 bases, leaving 14 bases between them. Germline V gene data show CDR1 as SEHNR and CDR2 as FQNEAQ (reference sequence). The CDR3 here is CASSPTWGSSYNEQFF. CDR3 DNA sequence: TGTGCCAGCAGCCCAACCTGGGGAAGCTCCTACAATGAGCAGTTCTTC. The entire variable domain, with the rest obtained from reference TRBV7-9 and TRBJ2-1, is as follows: DTGVSQNPRHKITKRGQNVTFRCDPISEHNRLYWYRQTLGQGPEFLTYFQNEAQLEKSRLLSDRFSAERPKGSFSTLEIQRTEQGDSAMYLCASSPTWGSSYNEQFFGPGTRLTVL.

This clonotype was counted a few times. This sequence joins TRBV7-2 and TRBJ2-5; D may be TRBD2 (6 bases). Trimming shortened V by 5 bases and J by 4 bases, and 17 bases separated the two germline ends. This CDR3 region has 15 residues. CDR1 is SGHTA, CDR2 FQGNSA, per germline. For the CDR3, the DNA is TGTGCCAGCAGCCCGTTGGGAGTGGGGGGAGAGACCCAGTACTTC. Its translation: CASSPLGVGGETQYF.

The chain uses TRBV19 and TRBJ1-2, with a weak D call TRBD1 (6 bases). Per the germline V gene, CDR1 is LNHDA and CDR2 is SQIVND (reference sequence). This CDR3 comprises 12 residues. The V and J ends lost 6 bases and 5 bases respectively, with 10 bases between them. The CDR3: CASREQGYGYTF. CDR3 in DNA: TGTGCCAGTAGGGAACAGGGATATGGCTACACCTTC. Together with reference TRBV19 and TRBJ1-2, the CDR3 gives the full variable domain: DGGITQSPKYLFRKEGQNVTLSCEQNLNHDAMYWYRQDPGQGLRLIYYSQIVNDFQKGDIAEGYSVSREKKESFPLTVTSAQKNPTAFYLCASREQGYGYTFGSGTRLTVV.

This clonotype was recorded at least ten times. CDR3 residues: CASSPSGNTGELFF. CDR3 DNA sequence: TGTGCCAGCAGCCCGTCAGGGAACACCGGGGAGCTGTTTTTT. The V and J genes are TRBV12-3 or TRBV12-4 and TRBJ2-2, with D unresolved. Trimming took off 6 bases at V and 1 base at J, with 9 bases between the two ends. CDR3 length: 14 amino acids.